The 27 T cell receptor beta chains below come from one sample, sequenced in a study of CXCR3-negative and CXCR3-positive naive CD8 T cells. It was by 5' RACE with UMI labels that the TRB cDNA libraries were prepared. TCRdb processed the 5' RACE reads again and assigns one entry to each CDR3 protein, with no DNA. Its table records 75,000 or so distinct CDR3 sequences. Material: naive CXCR3- CD8+ T cells from blood. Subset given: CD45RO-CCR7+CD27+CD95- naive CD8+ T cells lacking CXCR3 (TNR3-). The origin of the receptors is a human donor in good health. Some clones in this sample may be carry-over from other donors' samples.

The chain uses TRBV7-6 and TRBJ2-7. This CDR3 is built from 11 residues. Germline CDR1 and CDR2: SGHVS and FNYEAQ. The CDR3 sequence: CASSLAGEQYF.

The genes are TRBV14 and TRBJ2-5; without DNA, the TCRdb call of TRBD1 cannot be checked. CDR3 length: 14 residues. Germline CDR1 is SGHDN and CDR2 is FVKESK. CDR3 loop: CASSQIRGPETQYF.

CDR3 residues: CSARDRQGSLHEQYF. V and J are TRBV20-1 and TRBJ2-7. The CDR3 is 15 residues long. The germline V gene encodes CDR1 DFQATT and CDR2 SNEGSKA (reference sequence).

The CDR3 loop is CASSPGTGVHSNQPQHF. This chain links TRBV5-1 with TRBJ1-5; TCRdb names TRBD1, which stays unverified in the absence of DNA. CDR1 SGHRS and CDR2 YFSETQ come from the germline V gene. The CDR3 sequence is 17 residues long.

J is TRBJ2-5 and V is TRBV29-1; TCRdb designates TRBD2, a call that cannot be tested without DNA. The CDR3 loop spans 15 amino acids. Germline CDR1 reads SQVTM; CDR2 reads ANQGSEA. CDR3: CSVDGLAGTEETQYF. Full variable domain (missing parts from reference TRBV29-1 and TRBJ2-5): SAVISQKPSRDICQRGTSLTIQCQVDSQVTMMFWYRQQPGQSLTLIATANQGSEATYESGFVIDKFPISRPNLTFSTLTVSNMSPEDSSIYLCSVDGLAGTEETQYFGPGTRLLVL.

This chain's CDR3 is CASSLTGWTYEQYF. This rearrangement joins TRBV7-9 to TRBJ2-7; the TCRdb D gene call, TRBD1, has no DNA to confirm it. This CDR3 region has 14 residues. Germline values: CDR1 SEHNR, CDR2 FQNEAQ (reference sequence).

This sequence joins TRBV27 and TRBJ2-7; TCRdb gives TRBD1 as the D gene, but with no DNA this cannot be confirmed. This CDR3 is 16 amino acids long. Germline V gene data show CDR1 as MNHEY and CDR2 as SMNVEV (reference sequence). Here the CDR3 reads CASSSEAGGPAYEQYF.

V and J are TRBV7-9 and TRBJ2-1; TCRdb indicates TRBD2, and absent DNA this call remains unverified. The germline gives CDR1 SEHNR, CDR2 FQNEAQ (reference sequence). This CDR3 region has 13 residues. This chain's CDR3 is CASSRIAGLEQFF.

The V and J genes are TRBV3-1 and TRBJ2-7. Germline V gives CDR1 LGHDT, CDR2 YNNKEL (reference sequence). The CDR3 is made up of 14 amino acids. CDR3 sequence reads: CASSQGLGGNEQYF.

The chain employs TRBV5-1 and TRBJ2-7; TCRdb's D call of TRBD1 is untestable without DNA. The CDR3 spans 14 residues. Germline V CDR1 and CDR2: SGHRS, YFSETQ. The CDR3 reads CASAEAGAIYEQYF.

V usage is TRBV29-1 and J usage is TRBJ2-7; TCRdb picks TRBD2, but there is no DNA to check that call. The CDR3 contains 14 residues. Germline V gene sequence: CDR1 SQVTM, CDR2 ANQGSEA. CDR3 loop: CSAMGGFRAYEQYF.

The chain combines TRBV4-2 with TRBJ1-2; TCRdb names TRBD1, which stays unverified in the absence of DNA. In germline, CDR1 is LGHNA, CDR2 YNFKEQ. This CDR3 is 16 amino acids long. This CDR3 is CASSQVVTGSDYGYTF.

The chain's CDR3 is CASSLQWQRGQYNEQFF. V gene TRBV28 combines with J gene TRBJ2-1; the TCRdb D gene call, TRBD1, has no DNA to confirm it. Germline CDR1 reads MDHEN; CDR2 reads SYDVKM. The CDR3 is made up of 17 amino acids.

CDR3 protein: CASSFFPSGRQETQYF. The chain employs TRBV7-9 and TRBJ2-5; absent DNA, TCRdb's TRBD2 call cannot be checked. The CDR3 is 16 amino acids. Germline V gene sequence: CDR1 SEHNR, CDR2 FQNEAQ (reference sequence).

This chain connects TRBV23-1 to TRBJ2-7; TCRdb picks TRBD1, but there is no DNA to check that call. TRBV23-1 is known as an ORF, though its function is uncertain. CDR3 length equals 17 residues. CDR3 in amino acids: CASSQMDRSVWSYEQYF.

The V call is TRBV12-3 or TRBV12-4, the J call TRBJ2-5. This CDR3 has 13 residues. The CDR3 loop reads CASSLGTPETQYF.

The rearrangement links TRBV29-1 to TRBJ2-1. The germline gives CDR1 SQVTM, CDR2 ANQGSEA. This CDR3 has 11 amino acids. The CDR3 sequence: CSAVEDNEQFF.

This chain joins TRBV9 and TRBJ2-2; TCRdb's D call, TRBD1, is unchecked because there is no DNA. The CDR3 totals 15 residues. Germline V CDR1 and CDR2: SGDLS, YYNGEE. CDR3: CASSDTLTGTGELFF.

This chain connects TRBV29-1 to TRBJ1-2; TCRdb names TRBD1, which stays unverified in the absence of DNA. The germline V gene has CDR1 SQVTM and CDR2 ANQGSEA. The CDR3 length is 11 residues. The CDR3 here is CSVVSQGGYTF.

This chain links TRBV12-5 with TRBJ2-5; the D call from TCRdb, TRBD1, cannot be confirmed without DNA. The CDR3 consists of 14 residues. Germline V CDR1 and CDR2: LGHNT, FRNRAP. The chain's CDR3 is CASGRPDYPETQYF.

This chain uses TRBV25-1 with TRBJ2-7; lacking DNA, the TRBD1 call made by TCRdb goes unchecked. The CDR3 extends over 15 amino acids. CDR1 is MGHDK and CDR2 is SYGVNS in the germline V gene. Here the CDR3 reads CASTPEGAFPYEQYF.

V and J are TRBV30 and TRBJ2-2; TCRdb selects TRBD2, and the lack of DNA leaves this call unchecked. Germline V CDR1 and CDR2: GTSNPN, SVGIG (reference sequence). This CDR3 spans 12 amino acids. The CDR3 is CAWAGVVGELFF.

This chain links TRBV28 with TRBJ2-7; TCRdb calls TRBD1, which cannot be checked without DNA. The CDR3 spans 14 residues. Germline V CDR1 and CDR2: MDHEN, SYDVKM. This CDR3 is CASRMGQVIYEQYF.

V gene TRBV9 combines with J gene TRBJ2-7; TCRdb returns TRBD1, unconfirmable since there is no DNA. Germline CDR1 SGDLS, CDR2 YYNGEE. This CDR3 spans 15 amino acids. CDR3 amino acids: CASSPGTGNPYEQYF.

The chain couples TRBV7-6 to TRBJ2-2; TCRdb's D call, TRBD1, is unchecked because there is no DNA. The germline V gene has CDR1 SGHVS and CDR2 FNYEAQ. The CDR3 has 15 amino acids. The CDR3 spells CASPGPGGNTGELFF.

V gene TRBV28 combines with J gene TRBJ1-1. The germline gives CDR1 MDHEN, CDR2 SYDVKM. The CDR3 contains 16 residues. This chain's CDR3 is CASRILRTSFNTEAFF.

The chain recombines TRBV14 with TRBJ2-1; TCRdb's D call, TRBD1, is unchecked because there is no DNA. This CDR3 region has 15 residues. Germline CDR1 is SGHDN and CDR2 is FVKESK. CDR3 protein: CASSLSDNTYNEQFF.